The present T cell receptor beta chain was sequenced within a study of CD8 T cells in Susac syndrome. In germline, CDR1 is MNHNY, CDR2 SVGAGI (reference sequence). Trimming removed 6 bases from V and 6 bases from J; junction bases left unmatched: 8. The CDR3 runs 15 residues. Random hexamers were used to reverse transcribe 0.5 to 1 ug of RNA. Across 54 Vbeta and 13 Jbeta, TCR beta CDR3 was amplified with immunoSEQ multiplex PCR. TCRdb recomputed calls from the immunoSEQ multiplex PCR reads with MiXCR, one row per CDR3 protein. The sample includes 120,000 or so distinct CDR3 sequences, around 96% of them seen just once. This clonotype has just one count.

Material: CD4+ T cells from PBMCs. The chain has TRBV6-6 and TRBJ2-2; 9 bases map to TRBD1. The receptor comes from a human donor in good health. This CDR3 reads CASRTGTGHSGELFF. The DNA of the CDR3 is TGTGCCAGCAGGACCGGGACAGGGCATTCCGGGGAGCTGTTTTTT.